Following are 24 T cell receptor beta chains from one sample sequenced in a study of OX40 agonist ivuxolimab in advanced cancers. The protocol was immunoSEQ multiplex PCR, while the TCRdb copy is restricted to in-frame clones and leaves out a portion. The sample has around 80,000 clones; around 84% are singletons. Sequenced here: CD4+ or CD8+ T cells sorted from blood, sampled in a trial of the OX40 agonist ivuxolimab. These TCRs come from an adult with an advanced solid tumor such as melanoma, head and neck, liver or kidney cancer.

The V and J genes are TRBV14 and TRBJ1-2, with D hard to call. CDR1 and CDR2 from the germline V gene are SGHDN and FVKESK. CDR3 length: 16 amino acids. Trimming took 4 bases from V and 0 from J, leaving 15 bases between them. The CDR3 sequence is CASSRGFTLSNYGYTF. In DNA form, the CDR3 reads TGTGCCAGCAGCCGGGGTTTCACTCTTTCTAACTATGGCTACACCTTC.

The chain has TRBV10-3 and TRBJ2-1; 11 bases map to TRBD2. The CDR3 runs to 13 residues. Germline V gene data show CDR1 as ENHRY and CDR2 as SYGVKD. V gave up 6 bases and J gave up 10 bases; unmatched junction bases: 5. CDR3 region: CAIRAGLAVEQFF. The CDR3 bases are TGTGCCATCAGGGCGGGACTAGCGGTCGAGCAGTTCTTC.

The chain has TRBV30 and TRBJ2-4, with D perhaps matching TRBD2 (6 bases). V lost 4 bases and J lost 9, with 16 bases in between. Germline loops: CDR1 GTSNPN, CDR2 SVGIG (reference sequence). The CDR3 is 13 residues long. The CDR3 sequence: CAWTPGEWGIQYF. The CDR3 DNA reads as TGTGCCTGGACCCCGGGGGAGTGGGGCATTCAGTACTTC.

The rearrangement links TRBV4-3 to TRBJ2-1; no definite D call. Germline V gene lookup returns CDR1 LGHNA and CDR2 YSLEER. The CDR3 has 13 amino acids. Trimming removed 0 bases at V and 5 bases at J, with 5 bases between. The CDR3 loop is CASSQEAHNEQFF. CDR3 DNA sequence: TGCGCCAGCAGCCAAGAGGCGCACAATGAGCAGTTCTTC.

This chain links TRBV7-8 with TRBJ1-3, with D hard to call. CDR1 and CDR2 (germline): SGHVS, FQNEAQ. V lost 6 bases to trimming and J lost 2 bases, with 11 bases between them. This CDR3 region has 14 residues. The CDR3 loop is CASRQEGAGNTIYF. The CDR3 DNA sequence: TGTGCCAGCAGACAAGAAGGAGCTGGAAACACCATATATTTT. Drawing the rest from reference TRBV7-8 and TRBJ1-3, the complete variable domain is GAGVSQSPRYKVAKRGQDVALRCDPISGHVSLFWYQQALGQGPEFLTYFQNEAQLDKSGLPSDRFFAERPEGSVSTLKIQRTQQEDSAVYLCASRQEGAGNTIYFGEGSWLTVV.

The chain is built from TRBV5-1 and TRBJ1-2, with D perhaps matching TRBD1 (6 bases). There are 15 residues in the CDR3. The ends were cut back, 4 bases at V and 4 bases at J, with 17 bases in the middle. Germline V gene data show CDR1 as SGHRS and CDR2 as YFSETQ. CDR3: CASSPGGGTVYGYTF. CDR3 coding DNA: TGCGCCAGCAGCCCAGGTGGGGGCACGGTCTATGGCTACACCTTC.

The chain is built from TRBV7-2 and TRBJ2-1; D may be TRBD1 (6 bases). Trimming took 4 bases from V and 4 from J, leaving 14 bases between them. Germline CDR1 is SGHTA and CDR2 is FQGNSA. CDR3 size: 15 residues. The CDR3 region has the DNA TGTGCCAGCAGCTCACAGGGTCCGGATTACAATGAGCAGTTCTTC. This sequence encodes CASSSQGPDYNEQFF.

This rearrangement joins TRBV20-1 to TRBJ1-2; D is ambiguous. This CDR3 contains 10 residues. CDR1 is DFQATT and CDR2 is SNEGSKA in the germline V gene (reference sequence). V was pared by 5 bases and J by 8 bases, with 9 bases between. CDR3 protein: CSAPGGGYTF. The CDR3 bases are TGCAGTGCTCCCGGCGGAGGCTACACCTTC.

The rearrangement uses TRBV5-3 and TRBJ2-6, with D uncertain. TRBV5-3 is an ORF, and what it does is uncertain. V was pared by 0 bases and J by 4 bases, with 11 bases between. There are 16 residues in the CDR3. This CDR3 is CARSLVGGSGANVLTF. In nucleotides, the CDR3 is TGTGCCAGAAGCTTGGTTGGTGGGTCAGGGGCCAACGTCCTGACTTTC.

This sequence joins TRBV28 and TRBJ1-5; TRBD1 matches at 7 bases. CDR1 and CDR2 (germline): MDHEN, SYDVKM. J gave up 4 bases and V 4 bases, and 7 bases lay outside the gene matches. The CDR3 is made up of 15 amino acids. The CDR3 DNA reads as TGTGCCAGCAGTTCGCCGGGACAGCCAAATCAGCCCCAGCATTTT. Protein: CASSSPGQPNQPQHF.

The chain carries TRBV30 and TRBJ2-2; 8 nucleotides agree with TRBD1. V was pared by 1 base and J by 7 bases, with 5 bases of the junction left unmatched. Germline loops: CDR1 GTSNPN, CDR2 SVGIG (reference sequence). This CDR3 comprises 14 residues. The CDR3 sequence is CAWSETGGGGELFF. In DNA form, the CDR3 reads TGTGCCTGGAGTGAAACAGGGGGAGGCGGGGAGCTGTTTTTT.

The rearrangement uses TRBV14 and TRBJ2-7, with TRBD1 matching over 7 bases. V lost 1 base and J lost 2; bases outside the gene matches: 5. This CDR3 region has 15 residues. Germline V gene sequence: CDR1 SGHDN, CDR2 FVKESK. In nucleotides, the CDR3 is TGTGCCAGCAGCCAAGGTTTACAGGGGACCTACGAGCAGTACTTC. Translation gives CASSQGLQGTYEQYF.

The chain combines TRBV9 with TRBJ2-1, with 10 positions matching TRBD2. The V segment lost 3 bases and the J segment 4 bases; nucleotides outside the gene matches: 7. From germline, CDR1 is SGDLS and CDR2 YYNGEE. This CDR3 has 16 residues. CDR3 residues: CASSARTSGGYNEQFF. Here the CDR3 DNA reads TGTGCCAGCAGCGCCCGGACTAGCGGTGGGTACAATGAGCAGTTCTTC.

The chain joins TRBV7-2 to TRBJ1-3; no clear D. Germline loops: CDR1 SGHTA, CDR2 FQGNSA. The CDR3 spans 15 residues. Trimming cost V 3 bases and J 0 bases, with 9 bases left between them. CDR3 sequence (DNA): TGTGCCAGCAGCTTCGACCGGAACTCTGGAAACACCATATATTTT. It translates to CASSFDRNSGNTIYF.

The genes are TRBV28 and TRBJ2-2; 12 nucleotides match TRBD2. Losses at the gene ends were 6 bases for V and 6 bases for J; bases not matched to a gene: 8. This CDR3 spans 16 amino acids. The germline V gene has CDR1 MDHEN and CDR2 SYDVKM. CDR3 nucleotide sequence: TGTGCCAGCAGGTCGCCCTCTAGCGGGGGGGCCGGGGAGCTGTTTTTT. Amino acid sequence: CASRSPSSGGAGELFF.

J is TRBJ2-3 and V is TRBV11-2; D perhaps matches TRBD2 (5 bases). With 5 bases removed from V and 2 bases from J, the gap between germline ends came to 11 bases. This CDR3 region has 14 residues. Looked up from germline, CDR1 is SGHAT and CDR2 is FQNNGV. CDR3 residues: CASSPWRATDTQYF. The CDR3 coding sequence is TGTGCCAGCAGCCCATGGCGGGCCACAGATACGCAGTATTTT.

A word on this clone: The junction differs from germline at one of its ends, possibly a read error. The genes are TRBV7-3 and TRBJ2-7; 7 bases map to TRBD1. CDR3 size: 13 residues. Germline-derived CDR1 and CDR2 are SGHTA and FQGTGA. In nucleotides, the CDR3 is TGTGCCAGCAGCTTAAATCCCCGGGACAGCCCTACCTTC. Its protein product is CASSLNPRDSPTF.

This clone was found once. V and J are TRBV7-2 and TRBJ2-3; D not resolved. Per germline, CDR1 SGHTA and CDR2 FQGNSA. The V and J ends lost 1 base and 4 bases respectively, with 9 bases between them. This CDR3 region has 14 residues. CDR3 in DNA: TGTGCCAGCAGCTTAGTGGCAAAATCAGATACGCAGTATTTT. Protein sequence: CASSLVAKSDTQYF.

This clone was detected a few times. The gene calls are TRBV4-2 and TRBJ1-2; D gene ambiguous. CDR1 is LGHNA and CDR2 is YNFKEQ in the germline V gene. V was pared by 3 bases and J by 4 bases, with 12 bases between. The CDR3 runs to 14 residues. The CDR3 protein is CASSHLDEGYGYTF. In nucleotides, the CDR3 is TGTGCCAGCAGCCACCTAGACGAGGGCTATGGCTACACCTTC.

J is TRBJ2-7 and V is TRBV10-3; a weak D match, TRBD2 (6 bases). Per germline, CDR1 ENHRY and CDR2 SYGVKD. V was cut by 6 bases and J by 6 bases, with 12 bases left in between. The CDR3 sequence is 12 residues long. This chain's CDR3 is CAIRELAGEQYF. The DNA for the CDR3 is TGTGCCATCAGGGAACTAGCTGGCGAGCAGTACTTC.

The gene calls are TRBV5-1 and TRBJ2-3; D remains ambiguous. CDR3 length: 14 amino acids. From germline, CDR1 is SGHRS and CDR2 YFSETQ. V dropped 3 bases and J dropped 1 base, with 9 bases sitting between them. This CDR3 is CASSSQTGTDTQYF. The CDR3 DNA reads TGCGCCAGCAGCTCCCAGACCGGCACAGATACGCAGTATTTT.

Only one count was recorded for this clone. The rearrangement uses TRBV7-7 and TRBJ2-5; 7 nucleotides line up with TRBD2. The end of the DNA fits TRBJ2-7 better, so the J call may be wrong. Germline CDR1 and CDR2: SSHAT and FNYEAQ (reference sequence). The CDR3 consists of 14 residues. The CDR3 sequence is CASSLGGFLTEQYF. The DNA of the CDR3 is TGTGCCAGCAGCTTGGGGGGGTTCCTAACCGAGCAGTACTTC.

The chain recombines TRBV18 with TRBJ2-3; D ambiguous. The CDR3 runs 14 residues. Trimming left V 2 bases short and J 5 bases short, with 11 bases between. The V gene's germline CDR1 is KGHSH and CDR2 LQKENI. The CDR3 DNA sequence: TGTGCCAGCTCACCAACGCAAGAGAAAGATACGCAGTATTTT. As protein: CASSPTQEKDTQYF.

This chain joins TRBV28 and TRBJ1-5; a possible D gene is TRBD1 (6 bases). The CDR3 sequence is 15 residues long. The germline V and J ends were trimmed by 4 bases and 7 bases, with 17 bases remaining between them. Germline assignment: CDR1 MDHEN and CDR2 SYDVKM. This chain's CDR3 is CASSSYRELGQPQHF. CDR3 bases: TGTGCCAGCAGTTCTTACAGGGAGCTCGGACAGCCCCAGCATTTT. Combining the CDR3 with reference TRBV28 and TRBJ1-5 gives the whole variable domain DVKVTQSSRYLVKRTGEKVFLECVQDMDHENMFWYRQDPGLGLRLIYFSYDVKMKEKGDIPEGYSVSREKKERFSLILESASTNQTSMYLCASSSYRELGQPQHFGDGTRLSIL.